Listed here are 12 T cell receptor beta chains from one sample, sequenced in a study of blood T cell repertoires in COVID-19. Only in-frame clones appear in the TCRdb table, and some are missing; sequencing was by immunoSEQ multiplex PCR. Of about 71,000 clones listed, roughly 82% are singletons. Material: peripheral blood. All receptors derive from a woman aged 80 or over with active or convalescent COVID-19.

The chain combines TRBV12-5 with TRBJ1-6; D not certain. CDR1 is LGHNT and CDR2 is FRNRAP in the germline V gene. CDR3 length equals 14 residues. V was clipped by 1 base and J by 5 bases, with 6 bases between them. In DNA form, the CDR3 reads TGTGCTAGTGGTTTGGGACACCATAATTCACCCCTCCACTTT. Translated: CASGLGHHNSPLHF.

The chain employs TRBV2 and TRBJ2-7, with 10 bases identical to TRBD2. The CDR3 contains 14 residues. The V gene's germline CDR1 is SNHLY and CDR2 FYNNEI. V trimming: 5 bases; J trimming: 6 bases; junction bases outside the gene matches: 7. The CDR3 protein is CASSPSGGRGEQYF. The DNA of the CDR3 is TGTGCCAGCAGTCCTAGCGGGGGTCGGGGCGAGCAGTACTTC.

The V gene is TRBV27, the J gene TRBJ2-3; TRBD2 might be the D (7 bases). With 6 bases removed from V and 0 bases from J, the gap between germline ends came to 19 bases. The germline CDR1 and CDR2 sequences are MNHEY and SMNVEV (reference sequence). This CDR3 contains 17 residues. CDR3 amino acids: CASSLKSGGSSTDTQYF. The CDR3 nucleotides are TGTGCCAGCAGCTTAAAGTCGGGGGGCTCGAGCACAGATACGCAGTATTTT.

This chain connects TRBV5-6 to TRBJ2-5; D is unresolved. CDR1 is SGHDT, CDR2 YYEEEE, per germline. V dropped 3 bases and J dropped 0 bases, with 12 bases sitting between them. The CDR3 runs to 15 residues. CDR3 sequence reads: CASSSYISYQETQYF. CDR3 coding DNA: TGTGCCAGCAGCTCCTATATATCGTACCAAGAGACCCAGTACTTC.

The genes are TRBV9 and TRBJ1-2, with TRBD1 matching 7 bases. The CDR3 spans 15 residues. CDR1 is SGDLS, CDR2 YYNGEE, per germline. Trimming removed 4 bases from V and 5 bases from J; junction bases left unmatched: 11. CDR3 region: CASSPSQGQDYGYTF. CDR3 in DNA: TGTGCCAGCAGCCCATCACAGGGGCAGGATTATGGCTACACCTTC.

This chain joins TRBV27 and TRBJ2-7; D might be TRBD1 (5 bases). V dropped 3 bases and J dropped 6 bases, with 18 bases sitting between them. The CDR3 is 15 residues long. CDR1 is MNHEY and CDR2 is SMNVEV in the germline V gene (reference sequence). CDR3 region: CASSLSGQITAEQYF. Here the CDR3 DNA reads TGTGCCAGCAGTTTGTCCGGACAAATAACGGCCGAGCAGTACTTC.

This clone has only a few counts. The chain links TRBV5-6 to TRBJ1-5; D uncertain. Germline CDR1 is SGHDT and CDR2 is YYEEEE. V dropped 1 base and J dropped 0 bases, with 5 bases sitting between them. There are 14 residues in the CDR3. CDR3 amino acids: CASSLRDSNQPQHF. The DNA of the CDR3 is TGTGCCAGCAGCTTGAGAGATAGCAATCAGCCCCAGCATTTT.

The chain has TRBV29-1 and TRBJ1-2; TRBD1 matches at 8 bases. Germline V gives CDR1 SQVTM, CDR2 ANQGSEA. This CDR3 has 11 residues. V shed 7 bases and J 3 bases; nucleotides not matched to a gene: 1. CDR3 loop: CSAGGDYGYTF. Here the CDR3 DNA reads TGCAGCGCAGGGGGCGACTATGGCTACACCTTC.

The rearrangement uses TRBV7-3 and TRBJ2-2, with 12 bases matching TRBD1. V trimming: 5 bases; J trimming: 11 bases; junction bases outside the gene matches: 3. The CDR3 is 13 amino acids. Germline V gene data show CDR1 as SGHTA and CDR2 as FQGTGA. The DNA for the CDR3 is TGTGCCAGCAGCCGGGACAGGGGGCGAGAGCTGTTTTTT. Its translation is CASSRDRGRELFF.

The rearrangement joins TRBV2 to TRBJ1-4; possibly TRBD1 for D (5 bases). Deletions cut 2 bases from V and 8 bases from J, with 12 bases between. CDR1 is SNHLY, CDR2 FYNNEI, per germline. The CDR3 is 14 amino acids. The CDR3 reads CASSEFREEEKLFF. The CDR3 DNA is TGTGCCAGCAGTGAATTCAGGGAAGAGGAAAAACTGTTTTTT.

The chain recombines TRBV7-9 with TRBJ1-1; unclear D gene. V gave up 6 bases and J gave up 1 base, with 6 bases separating them. The CDR3 covers 12 residues. From germline, CDR1 is SEHNR and CDR2 FQNEAQ (reference sequence). Here the CDR3 DNA reads TGTGCCAGCAGGCGAGAGAACACTGAAGCTTTCTTT. This encodes CASRRENTEAFF.

The chain links TRBV5-1 to TRBJ2-1, with 7 bases lining up with TRBD2. With 0 bases clipped from V and 6 bases from J, the junction kept 6 bases outside the gene matches. CDR3 length: 15 residues. Germline assignment: CDR1 SGHRS and CDR2 YFSETQ. The CDR3: CASSLVGLVSNEQFF. CDR3 DNA: TGCGCCAGCAGCTTGGTTGGACTAGTTTCCAATGAGCAGTTCTTC.